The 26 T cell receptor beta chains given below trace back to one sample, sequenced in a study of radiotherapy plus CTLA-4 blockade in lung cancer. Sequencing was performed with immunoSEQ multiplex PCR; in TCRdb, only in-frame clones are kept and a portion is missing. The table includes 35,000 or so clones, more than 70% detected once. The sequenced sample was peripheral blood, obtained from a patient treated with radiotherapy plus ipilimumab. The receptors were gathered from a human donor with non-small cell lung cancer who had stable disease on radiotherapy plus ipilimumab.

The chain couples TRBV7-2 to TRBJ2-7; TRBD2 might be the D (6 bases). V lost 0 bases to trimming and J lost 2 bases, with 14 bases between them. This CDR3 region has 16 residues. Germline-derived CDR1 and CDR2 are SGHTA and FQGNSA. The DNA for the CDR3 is TGTGCCAGCAGCTTAGCTCCATCTAGCGATACCTACGAGCAGTACTTC. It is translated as CASSLAPSSDTYEQYF.

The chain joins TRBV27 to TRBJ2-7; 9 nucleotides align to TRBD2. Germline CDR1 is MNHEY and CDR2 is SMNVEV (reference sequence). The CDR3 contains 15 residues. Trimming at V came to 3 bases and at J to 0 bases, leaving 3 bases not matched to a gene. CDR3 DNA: TGTGCCAGCAGTTTGCGGGAGGGTTCCTCCTACGAGCAGTACTTC. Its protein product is CASSLREGSSYEQYF.

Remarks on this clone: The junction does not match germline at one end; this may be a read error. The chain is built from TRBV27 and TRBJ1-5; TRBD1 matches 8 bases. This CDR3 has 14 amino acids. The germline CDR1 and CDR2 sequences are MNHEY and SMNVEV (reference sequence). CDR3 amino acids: CASSISGGAQPQHF. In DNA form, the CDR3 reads TGTGCCAGCAGTATATCAGGGGGCGCACAGCCCCAGCATTTT.

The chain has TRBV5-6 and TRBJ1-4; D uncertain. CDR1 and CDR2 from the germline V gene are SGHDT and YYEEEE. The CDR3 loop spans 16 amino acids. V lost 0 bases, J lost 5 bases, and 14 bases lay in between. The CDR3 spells CASSLGTAWRNEKLFF. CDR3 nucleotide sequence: TGTGCCAGCAGCTTGGGTACCGCCTGGCGGAATGAAAAACTGTTTTTT.

CDR3 loop: CASSWGGSTDTQYF. DNA of the CDR3: TGTGCCAGCAGCTGGGGAGGGAGCACAGATACGCAGTATTTT. The genes are TRBV5-8 and TRBJ2-3, with 7 bases identical to TRBD2. The germline V gene has CDR1 SGHTS and CDR2 YDEGEE. The CDR3 length is 14 residues. Trimming removed 3 bases from V and 0 bases from J; junction bases left unmatched: 1.

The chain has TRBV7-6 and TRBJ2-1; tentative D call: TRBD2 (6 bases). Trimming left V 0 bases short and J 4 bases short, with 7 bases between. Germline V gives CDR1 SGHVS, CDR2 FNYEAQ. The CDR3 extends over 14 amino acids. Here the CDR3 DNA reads TGTGCCAGCAGCTTAGCGCGGGAATACAATGAGCAGTTCTTC. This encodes CASSLAREYNEQFF.

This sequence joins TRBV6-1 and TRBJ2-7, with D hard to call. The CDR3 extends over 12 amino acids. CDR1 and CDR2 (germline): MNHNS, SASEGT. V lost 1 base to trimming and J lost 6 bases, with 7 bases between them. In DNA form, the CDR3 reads TGTGCCAGCAGTGAAGTACTACGCGAGCAGTACTTC. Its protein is CASSEVLREQYF.

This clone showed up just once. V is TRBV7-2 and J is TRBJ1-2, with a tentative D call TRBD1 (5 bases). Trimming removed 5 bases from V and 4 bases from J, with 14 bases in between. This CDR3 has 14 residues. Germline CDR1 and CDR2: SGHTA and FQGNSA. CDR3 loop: CASSPLPGPYGYTF. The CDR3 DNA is TGTGCCAGCAGCCCCCTCCCAGGGCCCTATGGCTACACCTTC.

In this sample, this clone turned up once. CDR3: CASSHYRTGDYEQYF. CDR3 DNA: TGCGCCAGCAGCCACTATAGGACAGGGGACTACGAGCAGTACTTC. This chain joins TRBV4-1 and TRBJ2-7; 9 bases map to TRBD1. This CDR3 region has 15 residues. The J segment lost 3 bases and the V segment lost 3 bases, leaving 6 bases of the junction unmatched. Per the germline V gene, CDR1 is MGHRA and CDR2 is YSYEKL.

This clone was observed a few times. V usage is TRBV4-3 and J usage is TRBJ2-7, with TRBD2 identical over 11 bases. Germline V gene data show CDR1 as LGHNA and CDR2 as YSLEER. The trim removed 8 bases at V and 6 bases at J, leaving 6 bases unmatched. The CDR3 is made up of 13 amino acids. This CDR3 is CASPVAGGGEQYF. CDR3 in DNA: TGCGCCAGCCCCGTAGCGGGAGGGGGCGAGCAGTACTTC.

CDR3 in amino acids: CASSLEPGPRRGDTQYF. The CDR3 DNA follows: TGTGCCAGCAGTTTAGAACCGGGTCCGCGGAGGGGAGATACGCAGTATTTT. The rearrangement uses TRBV27 and TRBJ2-3; the D gene is possibly TRBD2 (6 bases). Germline CDR1 reads MNHEY; CDR2 reads SMNVEV (reference sequence). This CDR3 contains 17 residues. Between the trimmed V and J ends, which lost 2 bases and 5 bases, there was a span of 20 bases.

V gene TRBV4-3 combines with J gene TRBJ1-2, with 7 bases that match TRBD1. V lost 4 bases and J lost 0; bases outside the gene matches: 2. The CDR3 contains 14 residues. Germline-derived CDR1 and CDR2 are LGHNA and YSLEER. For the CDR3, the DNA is TGCGCCAGCAGCCGGGACAGCACTAACTATGGCTACACCTTC. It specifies CASSRDSTNYGYTF.

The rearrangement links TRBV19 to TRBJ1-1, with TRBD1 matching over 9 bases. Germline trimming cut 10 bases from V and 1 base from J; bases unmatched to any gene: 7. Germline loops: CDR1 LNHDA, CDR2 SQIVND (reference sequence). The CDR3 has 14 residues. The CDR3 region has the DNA TGTGCCACCCGGGACAGGGCCCCGAACACTGAAGCTTTCTTT. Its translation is CATRDRAPNTEAFF.

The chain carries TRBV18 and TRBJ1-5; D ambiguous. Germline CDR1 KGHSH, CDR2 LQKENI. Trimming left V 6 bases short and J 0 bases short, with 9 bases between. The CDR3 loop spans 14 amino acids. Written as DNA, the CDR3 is TGTGCCAGCTCGGACGGGAGTAGCAATCAGCCCCAGCATTTT. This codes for CASSDGSSNQPQHF.

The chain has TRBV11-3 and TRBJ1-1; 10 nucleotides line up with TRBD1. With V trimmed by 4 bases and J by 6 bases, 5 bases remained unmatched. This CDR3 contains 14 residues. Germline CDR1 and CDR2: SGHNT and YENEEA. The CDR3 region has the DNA TGTGCCAGCAGCTCGGGGGACAGGGGTGCTGAAGCTTTCTTT. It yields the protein CASSSGDRGAEAFF.

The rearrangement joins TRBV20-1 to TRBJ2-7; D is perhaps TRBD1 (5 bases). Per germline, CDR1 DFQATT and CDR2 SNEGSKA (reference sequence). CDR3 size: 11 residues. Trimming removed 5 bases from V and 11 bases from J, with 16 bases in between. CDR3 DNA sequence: TGCAGTGCTTCGGACCCCCAGGGAAAGTACTTC. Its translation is CSASDPQGKYF.

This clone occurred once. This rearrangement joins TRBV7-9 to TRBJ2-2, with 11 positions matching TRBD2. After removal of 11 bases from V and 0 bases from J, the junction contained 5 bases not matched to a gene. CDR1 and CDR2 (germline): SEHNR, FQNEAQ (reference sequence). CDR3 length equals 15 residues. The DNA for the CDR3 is TGTGCCCCGACTAGCGGGGCCTCGAACACCGGGGAGCTGTTTTTT. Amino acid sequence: CAPTSGASNTGELFF.

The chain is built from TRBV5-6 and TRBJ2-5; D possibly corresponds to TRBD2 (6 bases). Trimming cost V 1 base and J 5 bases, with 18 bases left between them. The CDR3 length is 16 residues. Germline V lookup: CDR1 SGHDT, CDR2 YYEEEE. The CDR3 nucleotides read TGTGCCAGCAGCTTGTACGCCGGAGGGGCATTGGAGACCCAGTACTTC. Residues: CASSLYAGGALETQYF.

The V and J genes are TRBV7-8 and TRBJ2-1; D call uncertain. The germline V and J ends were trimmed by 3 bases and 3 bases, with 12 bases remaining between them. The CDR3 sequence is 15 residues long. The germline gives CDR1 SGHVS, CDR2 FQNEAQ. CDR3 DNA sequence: TGTGCCAGCAGCTTTAGCCCCTGGGTCTACAATGAGCAGTTCTTC. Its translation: CASSFSPWVYNEQFF. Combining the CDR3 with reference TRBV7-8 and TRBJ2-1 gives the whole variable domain GAGVSQSPRYKVAKRGQDVALRCDPISGHVSLFWYQQALGQGPEFLTYFQNEAQLDKSGLPSDRFFAERPEGSVSTLKIQRTQQEDSAVYLCASSFSPWVYNEQFFGPGTRLTVL.

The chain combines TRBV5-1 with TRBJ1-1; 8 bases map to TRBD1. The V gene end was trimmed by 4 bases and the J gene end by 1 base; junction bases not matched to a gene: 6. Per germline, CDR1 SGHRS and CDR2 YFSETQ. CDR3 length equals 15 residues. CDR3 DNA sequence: TGCGCCAGCAGCCCCGAGACAGGGGCGAACACTGAAGCTTTCTTT. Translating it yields CASSPETGANTEAFF.

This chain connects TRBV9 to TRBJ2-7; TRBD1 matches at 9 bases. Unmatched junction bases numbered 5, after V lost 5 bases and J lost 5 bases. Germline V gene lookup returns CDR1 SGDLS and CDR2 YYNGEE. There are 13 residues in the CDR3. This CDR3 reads CASSKQGADEQYF. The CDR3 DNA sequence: TGTGCCAGCAGTAAACAGGGGGCCGACGAGCAGTACTTC.

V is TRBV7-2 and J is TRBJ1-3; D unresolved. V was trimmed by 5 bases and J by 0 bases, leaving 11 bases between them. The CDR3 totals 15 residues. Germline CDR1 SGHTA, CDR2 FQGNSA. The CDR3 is CASSLGGYSGNTIYF. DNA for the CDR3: TGTGCCAGCAGCCTCGGAGGGTACTCTGGAAACACCATATATTTT.

CDR3 in amino acids: CAWSGGRLAGNSYEQYF. CDR3 DNA sequence: TGTGCCTGGAGTGGGGGGCGACTAGCGGGGAACTCCTACGAGCAGTACTTC. The chain is built from TRBV30 and TRBJ2-7, with TRBD2 matching over 11 bases. The length of the CDR3 is 17 residues. Losses at the gene ends were 1 base for V and 0 bases for J; bases not matched to a gene: 8. Germline V gene lookup returns CDR1 GTSNPN and CDR2 SVGIG (reference sequence).

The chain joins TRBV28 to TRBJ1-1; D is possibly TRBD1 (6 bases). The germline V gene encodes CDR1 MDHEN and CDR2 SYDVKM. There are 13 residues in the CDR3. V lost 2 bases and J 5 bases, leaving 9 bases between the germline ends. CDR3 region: CASSLRGYTEAFF. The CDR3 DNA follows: TGTGCCAGCAGTTTAAGGGGGTATACTGAAGCTTTCTTT.

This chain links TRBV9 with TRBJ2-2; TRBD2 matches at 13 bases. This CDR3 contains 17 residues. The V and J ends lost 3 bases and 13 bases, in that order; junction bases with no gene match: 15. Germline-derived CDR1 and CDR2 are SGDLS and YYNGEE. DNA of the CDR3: TGTGCCAGCAGCGCCTCCGGGACACGACTAGCGGGGGGTGGGCTGTTTTTT. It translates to CASSASGTRLAGGGLFF.

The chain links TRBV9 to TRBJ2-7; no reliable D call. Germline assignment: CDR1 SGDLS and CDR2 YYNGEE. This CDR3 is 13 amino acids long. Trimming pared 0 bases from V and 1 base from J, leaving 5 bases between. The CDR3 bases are TGTGCCAGCAGCGTAGGAGGTTCCTACGAGCAGTACTTC. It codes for CASSVGGSYEQYF.